Listed here is a single TCR beta chain. The data are from a study of blood T cell repertoires in COVID-19. Study in general: Acute and convalescent COVID-19 samples came from the United States, Italy and Spain. Sample material is recorded as cDNA or gDNA derived from T cells, B-cell-depleted T cells, or PBMCs.

Original processing methods: For nucleated cells, counts were estimated from reference gene primer amplification. Only in-frame clones appear in the TCRdb table, and some are missing; sequencing was by immunoSEQ multiplex PCR. V, J and clone size derive from that table, while D and trimming were established from the DNA sequence. Here the sample spans about 220,000 clones, over 75% being singletons. Germline values: CDR1 SGHTA, CDR2 FQGNSA. CDR3 size: 14 residues. The ends lost 3 bases at V and 9 bases at J; junction bases unmatched: 7. The TCR originated in a woman in her sixties who had recovered from COVID-19. Sequenced sample: PBMCs or T cells enriched from blood (not recorded which). The chain combines TRBV7-2 with TRBJ2-1; 8 bases agree with TRBD2. The DNA of the CDR3 is TGTGCCAGCAGCTTCCAGGGACTAGGGGGTGAGCAGTTCTTC. This translates into CASSFQGLGGEQFF.